This T cell receptor beta chain was sequenced for a study of T cells after yellow fever vaccination. Study at large: Preparation used SMART-Seq v4 Ultra Low Input for the low-cell-number fractions. Study observations and caveats: The secondary response was weaker but peaked faster, day 5 versus 15.

Trimming left V 7 bases short and J 5 bases short, with 2 bases between. CDR1 and CDR2 (germline): MDHEN, SYDVKM. The CDR3 has 10 residues. This clonotype was detected a few times. As yet, its antigen is unknown. Production of TCR cDNA was by 5'RACE template switching, which also added a universal primer site and UMIs. TCRdb re-called the 5' RACE reads with MiXCR, one entry per CDR3 protein. The table includes just under 600,000 distinct CDR3 sequences, around an eighth detected once. This chain joins TRBV28 and TRBJ1-4; the D is unclear. The sequence came from a man aged 30-40 years who received the YFV17D yellow fever vaccine. Sequencing was performed on PBMCs, taken on the day of the yellow fever booster vaccination. CDR3 nucleotide sequence: TGTGCCAGCAAAAATGAAAAACTGTTTTTT. It translates to CASKNEKLFF.